This T cell receptor (beta chain) was found in a study of PD-1 blockade in classical Hodgkin lymphoma (dated by TCRdb to the early 2020s). For the wider study: A peripheral blood immune signature of response to PD-1 blockade in classical Hodgkin lymphoma was defined using TCR beta sequencing and CyTOF. Summary of the overall study and its limitations: Baseline TCR diversity was reported to be lower in newly diagnosed patients than in healthy donors, and even lower in relapsed/refractory patients. The study was limited to a single clinical trial cohort, and causes of repertoire differences, possibly disease activity or prior therapy, remained undefined.

The CDR3 measures 15 amino acids from cysteine to phenylalanine. Only the CDR3 region is kept as DNA, spanning 45 bases read in frame from base 1. From V the trimming removes 6 bases and from J it removes 0 bases, while the gene matches leave 7 bases of the junction unaccounted for. According to the germline V gene, CDR1 reads MDHEN and CDR2 reads SYDVKM. The time point label of this sample denotes: newly diagnosed, previously untreated cHL patient sample. A Miltenyi CD4+ T cell isolation kit was used for magnetic negative selection to purify CD4+ T cells from thawed PBMCs. PBMCs from patients with newly diagnosed, previously untreated classical Hodgkin lymphoma were sequenced as a comparison group for the relapsed/refractory trial patients. Peripheral blood was collected in 8 mL Vacutainer Cell Preparation Tubes, from which PBMCs were isolated by centrifugation and then cryopreserved. Purified CD4+ and CD8+ fractions were prepared only for cases where an additional PBMC sample was available. Magnetically labelled cells were removed on LS columns in a quadroMACS separator, and the flow-through was retained as the purified fraction.

About this clone itself: It has no known antigen specificity. Base qualities are not recorded, but no much larger clone differs from it by a single base.

Genomic DNA was isolated using the Qiagen DNeasy kit from unsorted PBMCs as well as from negatively selected CD4+ and CD8+ fractions. Using primers that anneal to V and J segments, immunoSEQ multiplex PCR amplified the TCR beta CDR3 regions. A synthetic immune receptor repertoire was used to minimize amplification bias, and any remaining bias was removed computationally after sequencing. In the original analysis: Custom Python scripts were used to quantify repertoire diversity as the Shannon entropy index. The unsorted, CD4+ and CD8+ repertoires were each analyzed separately, with the exception of combined analyses, where CD4+ and CD8+ sequences were merged in silico. TCRdb took this table from immuneACCESS and kept in-frame rearrangements with V and J called. Such tables lack part of the clones; where checked against another copy, unresolved V genes explain under half of the gap, and the rest is unexplained. The V and J calls and clone size were taken over from that table, and D and trimming were inferred from the DNA. For this sample the table gives 24,000 or so clones, of which about 90% were detected only once. The ten biggest clones cover more than 0.45% of the sample.

In this chain, TRBV28 is recombined with TRBJ1-1, with 7 junctional bases fitting TRBD1. This receptor was taken from a human donor with classical Hodgkin lymphoma. Sequencing input: CD4+ T cells from blood. The CDR3 protein: CASSGTGVMNTEAFF. The nucleotides read TGTGCCAGCAGCGGTACAGGGGTCATGAACACTGAAGCTTTCTTT.